The present TCR beta chain was sequenced within a study of human T cells and chemical hapten exposure. Background on the study: Slight volume differences across pooled libraries mainly accounted for varying per-sample TCR yields. Findings of the study overall: The formation of large CDR3 similarity clusters by expanded TCRs significantly exceeded that of controls.

During construction of the library, unique molecular identifiers were attached to individual cDNA molecules for quantitative, reproducible TCR counting. TCRdb re-analysed the RACE reads in MiXCR, keeping a single row per CDR3 protein. The sample has about 76,000 distinct CDR3 sequences; approximately 12% are singletons. Only one count was recorded for this clonotype. Its antigen is as yet unknown. This sample's time point: patch test 3, about 24 weeks after DPC sensitization. The treatment is: therapeutic diphenylcyclopropenone sensitization with weekly scalp DPC. Unfractionated whole blood yielded total RNA. CDR1 and CDR2 (germline): SQVTM, ANQGSEA. The CDR3 contains 13 residues. Between the trimmed V and J ends, which lost 7 bases and 0 bases, there was a span of 12 bases.

V gene TRBV29-1 combines with J gene TRBJ1-1; D is perhaps TRBD1 (5 bases). The source of this sequence is a woman aged 50 to 60 with alopecia areata. Some clones in this sample may be carry-over from other donors' samples. The sample here was whole blood, taken in connection with sensitization to the hapten diphenylcyclopropenone (DPC). The CDR3 reads CSGEQGMNTEAFF. CDR3 DNA: TGCAGCGGCGAGCAGGGCATGAACACTGAAGCTTTCTTT.